This TCR beta chain was identified during a study of blood T cell repertoires in COVID-19. Data came from immunoSEQ multiplex PCR; TCRdb stores just in-frame clones and leaves some out. The sample consists of some 200,000 clones, more than 75% of them appearing once. Germline assignment: CDR1 SEHNR and CDR2 FQNEAQ (reference sequence). This CDR3 comprises 13 residues. V lost 10 bases and J 2 bases, leaving 14 bases between the germline ends. The receptor was isolated from a man older than 75 with acute or convalescent COVID-19. Sequenced input: peripheral blood. The chain carries TRBV7-9 and TRBJ2-5, with D tentatively TRBD1 (5 bases). CDR3 sequence: CATSSRAQETQYF. In DNA, the CDR3 is TGTGCCACTTCCTCCAGGGCTCAAGAGACCCAGTACTTC. Full variable domain (rest looked up from reference TRBV7-9 and TRBJ2-5): DTGVSQNPRHKITKRGQNVTFRCDPISEHNRLYWYRQTLGQGPEFLTYFQNEAQLEKSRLLSDRFSAERPKGSFSTLEIQRTEQGDSAMYLCATSSRAQETQYFGPGTRLLVL.